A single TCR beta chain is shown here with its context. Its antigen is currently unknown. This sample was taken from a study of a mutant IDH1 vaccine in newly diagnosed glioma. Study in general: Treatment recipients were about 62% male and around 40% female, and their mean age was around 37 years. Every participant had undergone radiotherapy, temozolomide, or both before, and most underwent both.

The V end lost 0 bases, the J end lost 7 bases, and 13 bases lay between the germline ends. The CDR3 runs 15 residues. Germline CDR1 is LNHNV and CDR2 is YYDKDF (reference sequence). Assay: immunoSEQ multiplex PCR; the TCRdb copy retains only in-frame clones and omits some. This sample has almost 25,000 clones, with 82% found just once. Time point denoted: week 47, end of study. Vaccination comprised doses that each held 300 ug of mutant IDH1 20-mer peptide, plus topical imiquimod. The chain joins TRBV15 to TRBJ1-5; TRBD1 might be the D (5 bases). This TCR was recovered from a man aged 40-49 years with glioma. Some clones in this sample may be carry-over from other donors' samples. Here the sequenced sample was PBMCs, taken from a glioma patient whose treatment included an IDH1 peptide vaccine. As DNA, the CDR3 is TGTGCCACCAGCAGAGATATAAAGGGGATCCAGCCCCAGCATTTT. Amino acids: CATSRDIKGIQPQHF.